Listed below are T cell receptor beta chains from one sample, sequenced in a study of cytomegalovirus exposure and HLA in healthy donors. The data were produced by immunoSEQ multiplex PCR, yet TCRdb's version contains in-frame clones alone and is incomplete. The sample shows under 250,000 clones, roughly 80% of them seen only once. The sequenced material came from PBMCs. These receptors originate from a woman aged 18-29 years in good health and CMV-seronegative. Each CDR3 is given without its conserved first and last residue. A D gene is named only where the DNA matches it firmly.

d_call	v_call	j_call	cdr3_aa
NA	TRBV7-9	TRBJ1-2	ASEGTQWGYGYT
TRBD1	TRBV18	TRBJ1-1	ASSPDRANTEAF
TRBD1	TRBV5-1	TRBJ2-1	ASSRGGTGTYNEQF
TRBD1	TRBV11-2	TRBJ2-7	ASSLARTGTYEQY
NA	TRBV30	TRBJ1-5	AWDLDGNSNQPQH
NA	TRBV6-5	TRBJ2-1	ASRLGSYNEQF
NA	TRBV2	TRBJ1-2	ASSAQGSVLQTKGYT
NA	TRBV5-6	TRBJ2-6	ASSLVGYSGANVLT
NA	TRBV27	TRBJ1-2	ASGRTVNYGYT
NA	TRBV19	TRBJ2-7	ASSNPPYEQY
NA	TRBV5-4	TRBJ1-2	ASSFGQSPYGYT
NA	TRBV5-1	TRBJ1-2	ASSPTTVNYGYT
TRBD2	TRBV13	TRBJ2-7	ASKEAGRDEQY
TRBD1	TRBV5-6	TRBJ1-1	ASSLYAGGSNTEAF
TRBD2	TRBV28	TRBJ2-1	ASSHPSGSSYNEQF
NA	TRBV30	TRBJ2-7	AWSSGSGEQY
TRBD2	TRBV5-6	TRBJ2-7	ASSGGLAGDRYEQY
TRBD1	TRBV27	TRBJ1-1	ASSPGQGSEAF